Ten or more counts support the clone carrying this T cell receptor (beta chain). Libraries of TCR beta came from iRepertoire HTBI primers plus Arm-PCR of CDR3 regions. TCRdb fed the multiplex PCR reads into MiXCR, producing one record per CDR3 protein. The sample has about 300,000 distinct CDR3 sequences, 22% seen once. The CDR3 length is 13 residues. V was clipped by 2 bases and J by 5 bases, with 10 bases between them. This sample was taken from a study of regulatory T cells in long-lasting Graves disease. Time point reported: persistent/refractory GD, antithyroid drugs over 5 years with positive TRAb. Preparation of the TCR library used RNA extracted from PBMCs.

Sequencing used peripheral blood mononuclear cells (PBMCs), obtained when the disease was refractory, from a patient treated with antithyroid drugs. The V gene is TRBV12-3 or TRBV12-4, the J gene TRBJ2-7, with D hard to call. The sequence was obtained from a female donor with Graves disease. CDR3 protein: CASSLFGRDEQYF. CDR3 sequence (DNA): TGTGCCAGCAGTTTATTTGGAAGGGACGAGCAGTACTTC.